The clone carrying this T cell receptor beta chain occurred many times. Its antigen is unknown. Germline values: CDR1 DFQATT, CDR2 SNEGSKA (reference sequence). V shed 4 bases, J shed 0 bases, and the junction held 9 bases outside the gene matches. This CDR3 has 16 amino acids. These data are taken from a study of neurological immune-mediated disorders. Study findings and constraints: The repertoires of 18 of 34 multiple sclerosis patients fell into one related-CDR3 cluster (a possible signature) under phylogenetic grouping.

Synthesis of cDNA was accomplished via 5'RACE employing 10-nucleotide random UMIs. TCRdb itself ran the 5' RACE reads through MiXCR, one entry per CDR3 protein. The sample carries about 120,000 distinct CDR3 sequences, 3% to 3.5% recorded once. This receptor was obtained from a woman aged 25 to 45 with multiple sclerosis. V and J are TRBV20-1 and TRBJ2-1; the match to TRBD1 covers 7 bases. Sequencing input: PBMCs. The CDR3 here is CSATNSRDSSYNEQFF. CDR3 DNA sequence: TGCAGTGCTACTAATTCCCGGGACAGCTCCTACAATGAGCAGTTCTTC.